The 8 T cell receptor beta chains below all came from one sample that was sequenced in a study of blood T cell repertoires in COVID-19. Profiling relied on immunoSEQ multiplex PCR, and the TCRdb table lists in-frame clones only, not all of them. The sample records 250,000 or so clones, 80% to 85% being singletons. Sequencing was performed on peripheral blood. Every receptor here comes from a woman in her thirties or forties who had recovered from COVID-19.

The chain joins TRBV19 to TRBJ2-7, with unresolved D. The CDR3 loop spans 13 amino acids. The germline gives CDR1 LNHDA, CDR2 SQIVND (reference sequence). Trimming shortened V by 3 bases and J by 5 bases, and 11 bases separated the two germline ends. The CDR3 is CASSMRSKDEQYF. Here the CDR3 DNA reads TGTGCCAGTAGTATGCGGTCTAAGGACGAGCAGTACTTC.

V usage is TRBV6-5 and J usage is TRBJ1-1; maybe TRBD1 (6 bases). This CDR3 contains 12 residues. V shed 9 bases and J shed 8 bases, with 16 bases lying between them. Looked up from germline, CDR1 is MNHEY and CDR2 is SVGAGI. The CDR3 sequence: CASKSDSSEAFF. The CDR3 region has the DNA TGTGCCAGTAAGTCGGACAGCTCCGAAGCTTTCTTT.

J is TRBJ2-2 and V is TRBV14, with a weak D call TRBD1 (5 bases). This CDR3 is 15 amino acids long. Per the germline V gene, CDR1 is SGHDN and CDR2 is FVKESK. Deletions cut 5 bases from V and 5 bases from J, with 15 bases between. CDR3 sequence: CASSIWGDWTGELFF. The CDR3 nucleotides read TGTGCCAGCAGCATATGGGGCGATTGGACCGGGGAGCTGTTTTTT.

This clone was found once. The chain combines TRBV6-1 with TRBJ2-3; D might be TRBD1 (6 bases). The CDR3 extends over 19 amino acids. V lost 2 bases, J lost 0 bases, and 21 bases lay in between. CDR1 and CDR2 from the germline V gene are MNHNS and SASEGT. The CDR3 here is CASSESVWGPVSSTDTQYF. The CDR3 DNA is TGTGCCAGCAGTGAATCAGTATGGGGGCCGGTCTCTAGCACAGATACGCAGTATTTT.

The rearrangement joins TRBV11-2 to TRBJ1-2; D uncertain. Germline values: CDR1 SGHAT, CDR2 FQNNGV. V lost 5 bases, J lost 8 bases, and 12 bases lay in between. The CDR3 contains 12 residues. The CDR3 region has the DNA TGTGCCAGCAGCACGTCAGGAGGGGGCTACACCTTC. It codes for CASSTSGGGYTF.

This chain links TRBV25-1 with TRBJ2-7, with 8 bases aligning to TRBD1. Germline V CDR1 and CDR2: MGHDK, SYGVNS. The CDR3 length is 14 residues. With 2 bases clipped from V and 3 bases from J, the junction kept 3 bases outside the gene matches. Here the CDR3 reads CASSEQGAVYEQYF. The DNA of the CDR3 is TGTGCCAGCAGTGAACAGGGGGCTGTCTACGAGCAGTACTTC.

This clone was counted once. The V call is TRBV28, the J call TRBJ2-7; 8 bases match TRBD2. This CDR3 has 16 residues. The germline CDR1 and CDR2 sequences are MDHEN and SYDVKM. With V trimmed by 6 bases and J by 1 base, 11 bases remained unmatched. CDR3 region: CASSPDRGGLSYEQYF. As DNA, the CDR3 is TGTGCCAGCAGCCCAGACCGGGGGGGGCTATCCTACGAGCAGTACTTC.

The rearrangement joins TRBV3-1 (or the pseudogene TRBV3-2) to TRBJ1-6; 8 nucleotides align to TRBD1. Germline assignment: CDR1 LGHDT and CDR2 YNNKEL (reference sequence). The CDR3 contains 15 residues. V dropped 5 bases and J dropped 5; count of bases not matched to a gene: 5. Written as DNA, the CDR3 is TGTGCCAGCAGCACCGGGACAGGTGATAATTCACCCCTCCACTTT. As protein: CASSTGTGDNSPLHF.